This entry lists 18 T cell receptor beta chains sequenced from one sample in a study of blood T cell repertoires in COVID-19. Measured with immunoSEQ multiplex PCR; TCRdb has only the in-frame clones, and not every one. The data contain a few hundred thousand clones, roughly 80% of them singletons. The source material was PBMCs or T cells enriched from blood (not recorded which). The source of these receptors is a man under 40 with acute COVID-19.

J is TRBJ2-7 and V is TRBV6-2 or TRBV6-3, with 8 nucleotides matching TRBD1. V was pared by 5 bases and J by 2 bases, with 2 bases of the junction left unmatched. Per germline, CDR1 MNHEY and CDR2 SVGEGT. The CDR3 spans 13 residues. In DNA, the CDR3 is TGTGCCAGCAGTCTGGACAGGGCCTACGAGCAGTACGTC. It translates to CASSLDRAYEQYV.

V and J are TRBV6-1 and TRBJ2-1, with TRBD2 matching over 7 bases. J lost 0 bases, V lost 2 bases, and 4 bases had no gene match. The CDR3 covers 16 residues. Germline V gene sequence: CDR1 MNHNS, CDR2 SASEGT. The CDR3 protein is CASSEPRGGSYNEQFF. CDR3 nucleotides: TGTGCCAGCAGTGAACCTCGCGGGGGCTCCTACAATGAGCAGTTCTTC.

V is TRBV11-3 and J is TRBJ2-2; TRBD1 might be the D (6 bases). V was trimmed by 5 bases and J by 4 bases, leaving 14 bases between them. Germline V lookup: CDR1 SGHNT, CDR2 YENEEA. This CDR3 spans 15 amino acids. CDR3 in amino acids: CASSPRGRPTGELFF. The CDR3 DNA sequence: TGTGCCAGCAGCCCCAGGGGTAGGCCCACCGGGGAGCTGTTTTTT.

The gene calls are TRBV21-1 and TRBJ2-7; TRBD2 was called by the table and not checked on the DNA. TRBV21-1 is an annotated pseudogene. The CDR3 covers 16 residues. In nucleotides, the CDR3 is TGTGCCAGCAGGCGCCCTAGGGACTCTCGAAGGCACGAGCAGTACGTC. The encoded protein is CASRRPRDSRRHEQYV.

The chain employs TRBV29-1 and TRBJ1-1; TRBD1 matches at 7 bases. This CDR3 contains 13 residues. Germline V gene sequence: CDR1 SQVTM, CDR2 ANQGSEA. With V trimmed by 4 bases and J by 1 base, 3 bases remained unmatched. Here the CDR3 DNA reads TGCAGCGTTGCGGACAGGCAGAACACTGAAGCTTTCTTT. Its protein product is CSVADRQNTEAFF.

This sequence joins TRBV19 and TRBJ1-4, with D uncertain. The CDR3 consists of 15 residues. CDR1 and CDR2 (germline): LNHDA, SQIVND (reference sequence). The ends were cut back, 6 bases at V and 3 bases at J, with 14 bases in the middle. The CDR3 sequence is CASRTNTGANEKLFF. CDR3 nucleotides: TGTGCCAGTAGGACCAACACGGGAGCTAATGAAAAACTGTTTTTT.

The V and J genes are TRBV18 and TRBJ1-1; no definite D call. The V end lost 3 bases, the J end lost 4 bases, and 9 bases lay between the germline ends. Germline V gene sequence: CDR1 KGHSH, CDR2 LQKENI. This CDR3 has 13 amino acids. CDR3 DNA: TGTGCCAGCTCACCGGAACCAGGCACTGAAGCTTTCTTT. It codes for CASSPEPGTEAFF.

The chain recombines TRBV7-8 with TRBJ2-6; 7 positions agree with TRBD1. CDR1 is SGHVS and CDR2 is FQNEAQ in the germline V gene. CDR3 length: 20 amino acids. V lost 5 bases, J lost 2 bases, and 18 bases stayed unmatched. Here the CDR3 DNA reads TGTGCCAGCAGCACCCCCTCCCCTCCTCCAGGGGGTACTGGGGCCAACGTCCTGACTTTC. Translating gives CASSTPSPPPGGTGANVLTF.

The V and J genes are TRBV19 and TRBJ1-5; 7 bases map to TRBD1. The CDR3 spans 17 residues. The trim removed 4 bases at V and 0 bases at J, leaving 9 bases unmatched. The V gene's germline CDR1 is LNHDA and CDR2 SQIVND (reference sequence). The chain's CDR3 is CASSTDPGTDSNQPQHF. Written as DNA, the CDR3 is TGTGCCAGTAGTACGGACCCCGGGACAGATAGCAATCAGCCCCAGCATTTT. Together with reference TRBV19 and TRBJ1-5, the CDR3 gives the full variable domain: DGGITQSPKYLFRKEGQNVTLSCEQNLNHDAMYWYRQDPGQGLRLIYYSQIVNDFQKGDIAEGYSVSREKKESFPLTVTSAQKNPTAFYLCASSTDPGTDSNQPQHFGDGTRLSIL.

The chain has TRBV2 and TRBJ2-1; 7 nucleotides align to TRBD1. Germline CDR1 is SNHLY and CDR2 is FYNNEI. The V and J ends lost 7 bases and 7 bases, in that order; junction bases with no gene match: 10. The CDR3 has 14 residues. CDR3 DNA sequence: TGTGCCAGCACAAGACAGGGAACCTTTAATGAGCAGTTCTTC. This translates into CASTRQGTFNEQFF.

In nucleotides, the CDR3 is TGTGTCTCGGCGGACTCCGACACCGGGGAGCTGTTTTTT. Its protein product is CVSADSDTGELFF. This sequence joins TRBV12-3 or TRBV12-4 and TRBJ2-2; D might be TRBD2 (5 bases). The CDR3 has 13 residues.

The chain joins TRBV11-3 to TRBJ2-1; 9 nucleotides align to TRBD1. CDR3 length: 14 amino acids. The germline gives CDR1 SGHNT, CDR2 YENEEA. V lost 5 bases and J lost 5; bases outside the gene matches: 4. This CDR3 is CASSRQGGNNEQFF. As DNA, the CDR3 is TGTGCCAGCAGCAGACAGGGGGGGAACAATGAGCAGTTCTTC.

The chain recombines TRBV28 with TRBJ2-5; TRBD2 matches 9 bases. V lost 5 bases, J lost 2 bases, and 9 bases stayed unmatched. The CDR3 totals 16 residues. CDR1 and CDR2 from the germline V gene are MDHEN and SYDVKM. The CDR3: CASSPRGSGGQETQYF. The CDR3 coding sequence is TGTGCCAGCAGTCCCCGCGGTAGCGGGGGTCAAGAGACCCAGTACTTC.

The genes are TRBV6-4 and TRBJ2-1; D may be TRBD1 (7 bases). This CDR3 region has 13 residues. Germline loops: CDR1 MRHNA, CDR2 SNTAGT. Trimming left V 8 bases short and J 9 bases short, with 17 bases between. DNA of the CDR3: TGTGCCAGCGGAGTGGAGGGGGCCGGTGAGCAGTTCTTC. Protein sequence: CASGVEGAGEQFF.

This clone was found once. V gene TRBV2 combines with J gene TRBJ2-1, with D tentatively TRBD1 (5 bases). CDR3 length equals 14 residues. Germline V CDR1 and CDR2: SNHLY, FYNNEI. V dropped 1 base and J dropped 6 bases, with 10 bases sitting between them. CDR3 coding DNA: TGTGCCAGCAGTGAAGTCGGACACCTCAATGAGCAGTTCTTC. This encodes CASSEVGHLNEQFF.

The gene calls are TRBV14 and TRBJ1-1, with D unclear. V lost 4 bases and J 6 bases, leaving 18 bases between the germline ends. The CDR3 sequence is 15 residues long. Germline CDR1 reads SGHDN; CDR2 reads FVKESK. The CDR3: CASSPRVGLSAEAFF. DNA of the CDR3: TGTGCCAGCAGCCCCCGGGTAGGTTTGAGTGCTGAAGCTTTCTTT. The full variable domain, rest sourced from reference TRBV14 and TRBJ1-1, is EAGVTQFPSHSVIEKGQTVTLRCDPISGHDNLYWYRRVMGKEIKFLLHFVKESKQDESGMPNNRFLAERTGGTYSTLKVQPAELEDSGVYFCASSPRVGLSAEAFFGQGTRLTVV.

This clone appeared a few times. This chain joins TRBV14 and TRBJ1-6, with 7 bases aligning to TRBD1. Trimming at V came to 4 bases and at J to 5 bases, leaving 5 bases not matched to a gene. The CDR3 spans 15 residues. The germline V gene has CDR1 SGHDN and CDR2 FVKESK. For the CDR3, the DNA is TGTGCCAGCAGCCTTCTGACAGGGAATAATTCACCCCTCCACTTT. This sequence encodes CASSLLTGNNSPLHF.

The chain combines TRBV6-5 with TRBJ2-1; 11 nucleotides agree with TRBD2. Germline V gene sequence: CDR1 MNHEY, CDR2 SVGAGI. The CDR3 extends over 13 amino acids. V dropped 2 bases and J dropped 15; count of bases not matched to a gene: 6. In nucleotides, the CDR3 is TGTGCCAGCAGTTACACTAGCGGGGGACTTTTGTTCTTC. This sequence encodes CASSYTSGGLLFF.